The TCR beta chain described here comes from a study of cytomegalovirus exposure and HLA in healthy donors. On this clone: What it binds is not known.

PCR employed 60 Vbeta and 13 Jbeta primers. Generated by immunoSEQ multiplex PCR, the TCRdb table keeps only in-frame clones and is missing some. Of under 150,000 clones detected, 84% appear once; the ten largest clones hold over 2%. The CDR3 runs to 14 residues. Per the germline V gene, CDR1 is SQVTM and CDR2 is ANQGSEA. Trimming stripped 7 bases from V and 2 bases from J, with 15 bases between. The study's findings and limits: As was reported, the classifier diagnosed cytomegalovirus status with high specificity and sensitivity. Segments of the TCR beta V type were, in most cases, productive about 87% or about 30% of the time in an earlier analysis.

The rearrangement joins TRBV29-1 to TRBJ2-1; TRBD1 might be the D (5 bases). The sample taken for sequencing was PBMCs. The source is a boy younger than 10 in good health and CMV-seronegative. CDR3 in amino acids: CSAGWVGTYNEQFF. The DNA for the CDR3 is TGCAGCGCAGGGTGGGTCGGTACCTACAATGAGCAGTTCTTC.